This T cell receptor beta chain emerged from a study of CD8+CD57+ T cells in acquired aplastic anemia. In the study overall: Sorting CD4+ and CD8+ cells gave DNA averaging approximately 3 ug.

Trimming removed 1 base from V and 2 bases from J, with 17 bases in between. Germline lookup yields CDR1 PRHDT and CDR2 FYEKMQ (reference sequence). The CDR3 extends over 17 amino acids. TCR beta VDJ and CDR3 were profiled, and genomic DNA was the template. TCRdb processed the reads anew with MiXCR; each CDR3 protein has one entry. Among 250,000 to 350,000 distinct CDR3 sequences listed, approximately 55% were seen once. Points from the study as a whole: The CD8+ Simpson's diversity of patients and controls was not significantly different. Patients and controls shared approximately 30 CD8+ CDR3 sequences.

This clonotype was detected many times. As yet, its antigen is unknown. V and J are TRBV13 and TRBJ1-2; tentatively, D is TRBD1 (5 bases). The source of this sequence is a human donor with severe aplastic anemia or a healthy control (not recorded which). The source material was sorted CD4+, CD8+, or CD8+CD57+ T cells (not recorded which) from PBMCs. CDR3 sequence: CASSLVGAARNNYGYTF. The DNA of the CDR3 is TGTGCCAGCAGCTTAGTAGGGGCGGCGAGAAACAACTATGGCTACACCTTC.